Listed below are T cell receptor beta chains from one sample, sequenced in a study of T cells in Graves' hyperthyroidism and ophthalmopathy. TCRdb used MiXCR to reprocess the multiplex PCR reads, holding one entry per CDR3 protein. Altogether hundreds of thousands of distinct CDR3 sequences are present, about 14% being singletons, with the ten largest covering about 14%. The source material was blood. All receptors derive from a woman in her forties with Graves' hyperthyroidism. Each CDR3 is given with its conserved first and last residue. D genes are given only for firm matches. Expanded clones are given a class, and other clones once, few, many or no size at all.

J: TRBJ1-2; V: TRBV12-3/TRBV12-4; D: NA; size: many; DNA: TGTGCCAGCAGTTTCGGTGGCAGTCCCAACTATGGCTACACCTTC; CDR3: CASSFGGSPNYGYTF
J: TRBJ2-2; V: TRBV20-1; D: NA; size: few; DNA: TGCAGTGCTAGCCGGGGGCATATGAACACCGGGGAGCTGTTTTTT; CDR3: CSASRGHMNTGELFF
J: TRBJ2-2; V: TRBV12-3/TRBV12-4; D: TRBD2; size: many; DNA: TGTGCCAGCAGTTTAGCGCAAGCGGGAGTTATCGGGGAGCTGTTTTTT; CDR3: CASSLAQAGVIGELFF
J: TRBJ1-1; V: TRBV20-1; D: TRBD1; size: many; DNA: TGCAGTGCTAGATCCGGGACAGGGTCCGTCACTGAAGCTTTCTTT; CDR3: CSARSGTGSVTEAFF
J: TRBJ1-5; V: TRBV28; D: NA; size: many; DNA: TGTGCCAGCAGTTTATCAGGGGTTAGCAATCAGCCCCAGCATTTT; CDR3: CASSLSGVSNQPQHF
J: TRBJ2-1; V: TRBV15; D: NA; size: NA; DNA: TGTGCCACCAGCAGAGGGCGGAAGGATGAGCAGTTCTTC; CDR3: CATSRGRKDEQFF
J: TRBJ2-2; V: TRBV6-6; D: TRBD2; size: many; DNA: TGTGCCAGCAGTTACGTCGGCGGGAGGGCCGTCGGGGAGCTGTTTTTT; CDR3: CASSYVGGRAVGELFF
J: TRBJ2-1; V: TRBV18; D: TRBD1; size: many; DNA: TGTGCCAGCTCACCTACGGGACAGGGGGACAATGAGCAGTTCTTC; CDR3: CASSPTGQGDNEQFF
J: TRBJ2-5; V: TRBV20-1; D: TRBD2; size: many; DNA: TGCAGTGCTAGAGACCGACTAGCGGGAGAGACCCAGTACTTC; CDR3: CSARDRLAGETQYF
J: TRBJ1-6; V: TRBV27; D: NA; size: many; DNA: TGTGCCAGCAGTTCCGAGGGGACGGGGACCTTACGCAATTCACCCCTCCACTTT; CDR3: CASSSEGTGTLRNSPLHF
J: TRBJ2-4; V: TRBV7-9; D: TRBD1; size: many; DNA: TGTGCCAGCAGCTTTGGGGACAGGTTAATCGACATTCAGTACTTC; CDR3: CASSFGDRLIDIQYF
J: TRBJ2-7; V: TRBV28; D: TRBD2; size: many; DNA: TGTGCCAGCAGTTTATTTCCTAGCGGATCCTACGAGCAGTACTTC; CDR3: CASSLFPSGSYEQYF
J: TRBJ2-2; V: TRBV28; D: TRBD2; size: many; DNA: TGTGCCAGCAGTTTTAGCGGGAGGGCCGCCGGGGAGCTGTTTTTT; CDR3: CASSFSGRAAGELFF
J: TRBJ2-7; V: TRBV3-1; D: TRBD2; size: few; DNA: TGTGCCAGCAGCATAGCGGGAGGGCCCGGCTACGAGCAGTACTTC; CDR3: CASSIAGGPGYEQYF
J: TRBJ2-7; V: TRBV11-2; D: NA; size: many; DNA: TGTGCCAGCAGCCGGGCCTACGAGCAGTACTTC; CDR3: CASSRAYEQYF
J: TRBJ2-1; V: TRBV27; D: TRBD2; size: many; DNA: TGTGCCAGTCGAAGAGCGGGAGGGCAAAGTGGTGAGCAGTTCTTC; CDR3: CASRRAGGQSGEQFF
J: TRBJ1-5; V: TRBV28; D: NA; size: many; DNA: TGTGCCAGCAGTTTATTCAAGGGCCCCCCGCCAGCCCAGCATTTT; CDR3: CASSLFKGPPPAQHF
J: TRBJ2-7; V: TRBV20-1; D: TRBD1; size: many; DNA: TGCAGTGCTAGAGACCCCGGGACAGGGGCTTTAGAGCAGTACTTC; CDR3: CSARDPGTGALEQYF
J: TRBJ2-7; V: TRBV20-1; D: TRBD1; size: NA; DNA: TGCAGTGCTGGCCCGGGACAGGGGTCCTACGAGCAGTACTTC; CDR3: CSAGPGQGSYEQYF
J: TRBJ2-1; V: TRBV3-1; D: NA; size: few; DNA: TGTGCCAGCGTCTTTGGGGGCCTTAATGAGCAGTTCTTC; CDR3: CASVFGGLNEQFF
J: TRBJ2-2; V: TRBV29-1; D: NA; size: few; DNA: TGCAGCGTTGAGAATAGCCGGGCCCCGACCGGGGAGCTGTTTTTT; CDR3: CSVENSRAPTGELFF
J: TRBJ2-1; V: TRBV27; D: NA; size: many; DNA: TGTGCCAGCAGTTTATTGGGGCCAATGAACTACAATGAGCAGTTCTTC; CDR3: CASSLLGPMNYNEQFF
J: TRBJ1-2; V: TRBV3-1; D: NA; size: few; DNA: TGTGCCAGCAGCCAAGTAATCATGCCAGTCTATGGCTACACCTTC; CDR3: CASSQVIMPVYGYTF
J: TRBJ2-7; V: TRBV29-1; D: NA; size: NA; DNA: TGCAGCGTTGATGGAGGGGCCCTAGAGCAGTACTTC; CDR3: CSVDGGALEQYF
J: TRBJ2-1; V: TRBV6-1; D: NA; size: NA; DNA: TGTGCCAGCAGTGAAGTAGTAGCGGCAGACAATGAGCAGTTCTTC; CDR3: CASSEVVAADNEQFF
J: TRBJ1-1; V: TRBV20-1; D: TRBD1; size: NA; DNA: TGCAGTGCTACCCATAAGGGGGCCACTGAAGCTTTCTTT; CDR3: CSATHKGATEAFF
J: TRBJ2-1; V: TRBV12-3/TRBV12-4; D: NA; size: many; DNA: TGTGCCAGCAGTCCCTCTTTTCGGACCTACAATGAGCAGTTCTTC; CDR3: CASSPSFRTYNEQFF
J: TRBJ1-5; V: TRBV25-1; D: NA; size: few; DNA: TGTGCCAGCAGTGGTGGGGCCTATAGCAATCAGCCCCAGCATTTT; CDR3: CASSGGAYSNQPQHF
J: TRBJ1-1; V: TRBV5-1; D: NA; size: many; DNA: TGCGCCAGCAGCCAGGGGATTGGAGCTGAAGCTTTCTTT; CDR3: CASSQGIGAEAFF
J: TRBJ2-3; V: TRBV9; D: NA; size: NA; DNA: TGTGCCAGCAGCGTAGCGGCAGGAACCTTATCTAGCACAGATACGCAGTATTTT; CDR3: CASSVAAGTLSSTDTQYF
J: TRBJ1-2; V: TRBV28; D: NA; size: many; DNA: TGTGCCAGCAGTTTAGACAGAAGTCATGGCTACACCTTC; CDR3: CASSLDRSHGYTF
J: TRBJ1-6; V: TRBV20-1; D: NA; size: few; DNA: TGCAGTGCTAGCCGGCTGAATTCACCCCTCCACTTT; CDR3: CSASRLNSPLHF
J: TRBJ2-3; V: TRBV9; D: TRBD2; size: NA; DNA: TGTGCCAGCAGCGGAGCCGGGACTAGCTTTATCGCGCAGTATTTT; CDR3: CASSGAGTSFIAQYF
J: TRBJ2-7; V: TRBV24-1; D: NA; size: NA; DNA: TGTGCCACCAGTGATTTTACAGGGACCGAGCAGTACTTC; CDR3: CATSDFTGTEQYF
J: TRBJ2-1; V: TRBV19; D: TRBD2; size: NA; DNA: TGTGCCAGTAGCCAAGGACTAGCGGGAGTTGTTTCCTACAATGAGCAGTTCTTC; CDR3: CASSQGLAGVVSYNEQFF
J: TRBJ2-7; V: TRBV7-9; D: NA; size: many; DNA: TGTGCCAGCAGCTTAGACCCCTACGAGCAGTACTTC; CDR3: CASSLDPYEQYF
J: TRBJ1-4; V: TRBV28; D: NA; size: many; DNA: TGTGCCAGCAGTCTAGTCGTCGGTAATGAAAAACTGTTTTTT; CDR3: CASSLVVGNEKLFF
J: TRBJ2-7; V: TRBV5-8; D: NA; size: NA; DNA: TGTGCCAGCAACCTACCGGGACACATATACGAGCAGTACTTC; CDR3: CASNLPGHIYEQYF
J: TRBJ2-1; V: TRBV6-1; D: NA; size: many; DNA: TGTGCCAGCAGTGACCCGGTTAGGAATGAGCAGTTCTTC; CDR3: CASSDPVRNEQFF
J: TRBJ2-7; V: TRBV19; D: TRBD1; size: few; DNA: TGTGCCAGTAAGCCGGGACAGGGGTCCTACGAGCAGTACTTC; CDR3: CASKPGQGSYEQYF
J: TRBJ1-5; V: TRBV6-1; D: NA; size: NA; DNA: TGTGCCACCCGTGAGAGTAATCAGCCCCAGCATTTT; CDR3: CATRESNQPQHF
J: TRBJ1-3; V: TRBV9; D: NA; size: NA; DNA: TGTGCCAGCAGCCCGGGGGACTCTGGAAGCACCATATATTTT; CDR3: CASSPGDSGSTIYF
J: TRBJ2-5; V: TRBV18; D: NA; size: many; DNA: TGTGCCAGCTCACTAAACCAGGGAAGTCAGGAGACCCAGTACTTC; CDR3: CASSLNQGSQETQYF
J: TRBJ2-7; V: TRBV7-9; D: TRBD1; size: many; DNA: TGTGCCAGCAGCCCGACGTCGGGACAGAACTACGAGCAGTACTTC; CDR3: CASSPTSGQNYEQYF
J: TRBJ2-3; V: TRBV5-8; D: NA; size: many; DNA: TGTGCCAGCAGCTTGGATAGCAGAGGCACAGATACGCAGTATTTT; CDR3: CASSLDSRGTDTQYF
J: TRBJ1-2; V: TRBV25-1; D: NA; size: NA; DNA: TGTGCCAGCAGTGGGGAAGGGGGTGGCTATGGCTACACCTTC; CDR3: CASSGEGGGYGYTF
J: TRBJ2-7; V: TRBV6-5; D: TRBD1; size: many; DNA: TGTGCCAGCAGTTACTCCGACAGGGTCAACGAGCAGTACTTC; CDR3: CASSYSDRVNEQYF